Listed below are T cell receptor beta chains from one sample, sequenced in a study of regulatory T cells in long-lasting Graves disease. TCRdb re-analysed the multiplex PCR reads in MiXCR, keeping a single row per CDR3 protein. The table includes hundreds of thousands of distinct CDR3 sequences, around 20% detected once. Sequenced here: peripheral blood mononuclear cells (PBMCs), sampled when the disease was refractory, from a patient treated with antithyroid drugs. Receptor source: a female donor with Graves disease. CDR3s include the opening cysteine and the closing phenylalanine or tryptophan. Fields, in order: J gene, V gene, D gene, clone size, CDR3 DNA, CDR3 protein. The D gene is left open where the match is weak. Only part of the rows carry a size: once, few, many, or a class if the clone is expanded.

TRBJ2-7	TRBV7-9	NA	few	TGTGCCAGTACGGACTCCTACGAGCAGTACTTC	CASTDSYEQYF
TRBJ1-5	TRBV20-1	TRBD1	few	TGCAGTGCTAGAGGACAGGGGTATGGCAATCAGCCCCAGCATTTT	CSARGQGYGNQPQHF
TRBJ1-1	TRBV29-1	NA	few	TGCAGCGTTGGTATCACTGAAGCTTTCTTT	CSVGITEAFF
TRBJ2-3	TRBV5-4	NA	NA	TGTGCCAGCAGCTCGCCGGGATCGCGCACAGATACGCAGTATTTT	CASSSPGSRTDTQYF
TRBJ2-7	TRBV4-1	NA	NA	TGCGCCAGCAGCCAAGAAGTCACTAGATCTTACGAGCAGTACTTC	CASSQEVTRSYEQYF
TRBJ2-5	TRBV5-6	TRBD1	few	TGTGCCAGCAGCTTTGGCAAAAGACAGGGGGTCGAGACCCAGTACTTC	CASSFGKRQGVETQYF
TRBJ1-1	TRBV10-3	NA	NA	TGTGCCATCGGTTTACTGGGGGAAGCTTTCTTT	CAIGLLGEAFF
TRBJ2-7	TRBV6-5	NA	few	TGTGCCAGCAGTTACGGCGGGAACTCCTACGAGCAGTACTTC	CASSYGGNSYEQYF
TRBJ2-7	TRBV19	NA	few	TGTGCCAGTAGTCAAACGGGGGGCAGGGAGCAGTACTTC	CASSQTGGREQYF
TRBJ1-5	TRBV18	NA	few	TGTGCCAGCTCACGTCGTGGGGATAGCAATCAGCCCCAGCATTTT	CASSRRGDSNQPQHF
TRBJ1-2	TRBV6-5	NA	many	TGTGCCAGCAGTTTTCCACCCTCCGGGCCCAGTGGCTACACCTTC	CASSFPPSGPSGYTF
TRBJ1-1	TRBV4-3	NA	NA	TGCGCCAGCAGCCAAGGCTCTACCTTGAACACTGAAGCTTTCTTT	CASSQGSTLNTEAFF
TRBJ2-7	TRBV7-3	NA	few	TGTGCCAGCAGCTCCCAGCCCCGAATATCCTACGAGCAGTACTTC	CASSSQPRISYEQYF
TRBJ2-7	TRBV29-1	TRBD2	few	TGCAGCGTTGAAGCTCCGGGACAAGGCCTAGCGGGAGGGCCCTACGAGCAGTACTTC	CSVEAPGQGLAGGPYEQYF
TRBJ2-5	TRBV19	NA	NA	TGTGCCAGTAGTCGAGGGGGGGGTTGGGAGACCCAGTACTTC	CASSRGGGWETQYF
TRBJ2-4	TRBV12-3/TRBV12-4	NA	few	TGTGCCAGCAGTTTGAGACAGAGGGCCATTCAGTACTTC	CASSLRQRAIQYF
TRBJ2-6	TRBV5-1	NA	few	TGCGCCAGCAGCCCGATAGCGCTTATTTCTGGGGCCAACGTCCTGACTTTC	CASSPIALISGANVLTF
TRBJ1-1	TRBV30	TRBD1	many	TGTGCCTGGAACAGGGGGGCTAACACTGAAGCTTTCTTT	CAWNRGANTEAFF
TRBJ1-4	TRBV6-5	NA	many	TGTGCCAGCAGTTACCCCGCCAGTGAGACTAATGAAAAACTGTTTTTT	CASSYPASETNEKLFF
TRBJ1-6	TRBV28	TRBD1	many	TGTGCCAGCAGTTCAGGGGGAAATTCACCCCTCCACTTT	CASSSGGNSPLHF
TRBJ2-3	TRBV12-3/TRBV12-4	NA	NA	TGTGCCAGCAGCGAGGGGGGAATTGCAGATACGCAGTATTTT	CASSEGGIADTQYF
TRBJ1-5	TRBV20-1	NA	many	TGCAGTGCTAGAGACAGGATCAGCAATCAGCCCCAGCATTTT	CSARDRISNQPQHF
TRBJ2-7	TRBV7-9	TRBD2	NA	TGTGCCAGCAGCGCCCGGACTAGCGGGATTTACGAGCAGTACTTC	CASSARTSGIYEQYF
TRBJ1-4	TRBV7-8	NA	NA	TGTGCCAGCAGCAAAGACAGCTTGAATAATGAAAAACTGTTTTTT	CASSKDSLNNEKLFF
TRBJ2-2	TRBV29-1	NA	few	TGCAGCGTTGAGGACGGGGAGCTGTTTTTT	CSVEDGELFF
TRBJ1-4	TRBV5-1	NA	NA	TGCGCCAGCAGCTTGGAATTGTCAGGGGAAAAACTGTTTTTT	CASSLELSGEKLFF
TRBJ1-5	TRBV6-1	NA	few	TGTGCCAGCACCTCCCCCTGGGGGTCGGGCAATCAGCCCCAGCATTTT	CASTSPWGSGNQPQHF
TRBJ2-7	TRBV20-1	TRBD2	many	TGCAGTGCGAGGGGACTAGCGGGAGGTGCCTACGAGCAGTACTTC	CSARGLAGGAYEQYF
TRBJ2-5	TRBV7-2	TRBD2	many	TGTGCCAGCAGCAACCGGGCGGGAGGTTGGGAGACCCAGTACTTC	CASSNRAGGWETQYF
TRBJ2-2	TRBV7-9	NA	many	TGTGCCAGCAGCTTCAAAAACACCGGGGAGCTGTTTTTT	CASSFKNTGELFF
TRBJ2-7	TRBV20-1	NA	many	TGCAGTGCCCTTACAGGGCACTCCTACGAGCAGTACTTC	CSALTGHSYEQYF
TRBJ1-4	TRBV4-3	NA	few	TGCGCCAGCACCCCTACCGGAGCCCTAGATGAAAAACTGTTTTTT	CASTPTGALDEKLFF
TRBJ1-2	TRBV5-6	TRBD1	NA	TGTGCCAGCAGTTCCCTAAAACAGGGGTCCTATGGCTACACCTTC	CASSSLKQGSYGYTF
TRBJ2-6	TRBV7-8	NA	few	TGTGCCAGCAGCTTAGTTCCTGGGTCTGGGGCCAACGTCCTGACTTTC	CASSLVPGSGANVLTF
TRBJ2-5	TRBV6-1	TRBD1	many	TGTGCCAGCGGATCACAGGGGGCGCCGGAGACCCAGTACTTC	CASGSQGAPETQYF
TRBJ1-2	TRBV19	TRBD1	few	TGTGCCAGTAGTACTGAAACAGGGGTCTATGGCTACACCTTC	CASSTETGVYGYTF
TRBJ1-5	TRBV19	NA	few	TGTGCCAGTAGTAGGGAAGGGGGGCCCCAGCATTTT	CASSREGGPQHF
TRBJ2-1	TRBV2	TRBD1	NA	TGTGCCAGCAGTGAAGAGGGACAGGGAATGTACAATGAGCAGTTCTTC	CASSEEGQGMYNEQFF
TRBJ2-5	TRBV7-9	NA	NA	TGTGCCGGCAGCTTCACAGGGTTGGATCTTGAGACCCAGTACTTC	CAGSFTGLDLETQYF
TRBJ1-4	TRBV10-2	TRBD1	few	TGCGCCAGCAGAGGACAGGTCGGAGAAAAACTGTTTTTT	CASRGQVGEKLFF
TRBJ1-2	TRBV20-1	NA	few	TGCAGTGCTAGTCCCCAGGCCAACTATGGCTACACCTTC	CSASPQANYGYTF
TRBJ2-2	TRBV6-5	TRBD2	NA	TGTGCCAGCAGTTTGACTAGCGGGAGTTGGGCCGGGGAGCTGTTTTTT	CASSLTSGSWAGELFF
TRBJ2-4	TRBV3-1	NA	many	TGTGCCAGCAGGGAGACCGGGCCGCGAGGAAACATTCAGTACTTC	CASRETGPRGNIQYF
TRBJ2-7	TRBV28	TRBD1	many	TGTGCCAGCAGTCCCACGGGACAGGGATCGGGCGAGCAGTACTTC	CASSPTGQGSGEQYF
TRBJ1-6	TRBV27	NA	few	TGTGCCAGCCGCCTCCGTCAGGGTGTCTCACCCCTCCACTTT	CASRLRQGVSPLHF
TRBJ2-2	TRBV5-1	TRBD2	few	TGCGCCAGCAGCTCCGAAGCGGGAGGGCCCACCGGGGAGCTGTTTTTT	CASSSEAGGPTGELFF
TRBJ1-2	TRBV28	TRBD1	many	TGTGCCAGCAGTTTAAGGACAGGGGCTGGCTACACCTTC	CASSLRTGAGYTF